What follows is one T cell receptor beta chain and its context. This record comes from a study of shared clonotypes between healthy human individuals. Only in-frame clones appear in the TCRdb table, and some are missing; sequencing was by immunoSEQ multiplex PCR. The table shows about 2 million clones, with 85% to 95% occurring only once. The germline V and J ends were trimmed by 6 bases and 1 base, with 16 bases remaining between them. From germline, CDR1 is MGHRA and CDR2 YSYEKL. The CDR3 has 15 residues. This sequence originates from a man aged 18 to 35 in good health. Specimen: naive CD4+ T cells sorted from blood. Noted subset: CD45RA+ positively selected. V is TRBV4-1 and J is TRBJ2-7; D assignment may be TRBD1 or TRBD2 (6 bases each). The CDR3: CASSRGEQGSYEQYF. In DNA, the CDR3 is TGCGCCAGCAGTAGGGGGGAGCAGGGGTCCTACGAGCAGTACTTC.